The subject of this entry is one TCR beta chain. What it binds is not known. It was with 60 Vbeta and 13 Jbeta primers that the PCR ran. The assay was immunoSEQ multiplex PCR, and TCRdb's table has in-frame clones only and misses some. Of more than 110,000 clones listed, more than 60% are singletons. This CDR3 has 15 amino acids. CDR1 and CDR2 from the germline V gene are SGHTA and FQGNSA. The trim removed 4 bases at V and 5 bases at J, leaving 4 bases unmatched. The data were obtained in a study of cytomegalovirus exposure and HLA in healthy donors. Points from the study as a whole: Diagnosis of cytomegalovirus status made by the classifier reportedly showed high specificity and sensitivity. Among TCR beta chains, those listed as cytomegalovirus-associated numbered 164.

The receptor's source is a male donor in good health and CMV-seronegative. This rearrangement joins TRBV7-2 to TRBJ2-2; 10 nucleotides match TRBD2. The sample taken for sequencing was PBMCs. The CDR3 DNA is TGTGCCAGCAGCTATCAGACTAGCGGGACCGGGGAGCTGTTTTTT. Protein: CASSYQTSGTGELFF.